A single sample gave rise to the 27 T cell receptor beta chains below, sequenced in a study of blood T cell repertoires in COVID-19. Generated by immunoSEQ multiplex PCR, the TCRdb table keeps only in-frame clones and is missing some. This table has about 190,000 clones, 60% to 80% appearing once. The sample consisted of peripheral blood. The receptors shown here come from a man aged 55-75 years with active or convalescent COVID-19.

This clone has a single count. This chain joins TRBV27 and TRBJ2-2; 10 bases match TRBD2. J lost 7 bases, V lost 6 bases, and 23 bases had no gene match. Germline-derived CDR1 and CDR2 are MNHEY and SMNVEV (reference sequence). The CDR3 is 20 amino acids. The CDR3 nucleotides are TGTGCCAGCAGCGCGGACAGGGAAGGGCTAGCGGGAGATCACGGCGGGGAGCTGTTTTTT. Translating it yields CASSADREGLAGDHGGELFF.

This clone was seen only a few times. The CDR3 DNA sequence: TGTGCCAGCAGCGGTGGGGTGACAGGGGGGTTTTTAGGTGGCTACACCTTC. Residues: CASSGGVTGGFLGGYTF. The rearrangement uses TRBV9 and TRBJ1-2; 9 nucleotides match TRBD1. The CDR3 spans 17 residues. Germline V gives CDR1 SGDLS, CDR2 YYNGEE. J gave up 7 bases and V 3 bases, and 16 bases lay outside the gene matches.

V is TRBV2 and J is TRBJ2-2; no clear D. Trimming shortened V by 1 base and J by 6 bases, and 6 bases separated the two germline ends. CDR1 and CDR2 from the germline V gene are SNHLY and FYNNEI. The CDR3 has 13 amino acids. The CDR3 DNA follows: TGTGCCAGCAGTGAAGAGAGCCCCGGGGAGCTGTTTTTT. Translation: CASSEESPGELFF.

The CDR3 DNA sequence: TGCAGCGTTTCCGTGACAGGGACCGGGGAGCTGTTTTTT. As protein: CSVSVTGTGELFF. The V call is TRBV29-1, the J call TRBJ2-2, with TRBD1 matching over 7 bases. Germline V CDR1 and CDR2: SQVTM, ANQGSEA. CDR3 length: 13 amino acids. V trimming: 5 bases; J trimming: 5 bases; junction bases outside the gene matches: 5.

J is TRBJ1-3 and V is TRBV5-6, with TRBD1 as a possible D gene (5 bases). The V end was cut by 5 bases, the J end by 3 bases, with 9 bases between. The CDR3 length is 13 residues. In germline, CDR1 is SGHDT, CDR2 YYEEEE. The CDR3 DNA sequence: TGTGCCAGCAGTACCACAGGTGGAAACACCATATATTTT. This sequence encodes CASSTTGGNTIYF. Full variable domain (rest looked up from reference TRBV5-6 and TRBJ1-3): DAGVTQSPTHLIKTRGQQVTLRCSPKSGHDTVSWYQQALGQGPQFIFQYYEEEERQRGNFPDRFSGHQFPNYSSELNVNALLLGDSALYLCASSTTGGNTIYFGEGSWLTVV.

This clone has only a few counts. The V gene is TRBV6-2 or TRBV6-3, the J gene TRBJ2-3, with TRBD2 matching over 7 bases. J lost 0 bases, V lost 3 bases, and 9 bases had no gene match. Germline V lookup: CDR1 MNHEY, CDR2 SVGEGT. The CDR3 contains 17 residues. CDR3 DNA: TGTGCCAGCAGTTATGAGATCGGGGGAGGGAGCACAGATACGCAGTATTTT. This translates into CASSYEIGGGSTDTQYF.

The chain employs TRBV11-3 and TRBJ2-7; 13 bases match TRBD2. The CDR3 sequence is 15 residues long. Germline V gene sequence: CDR1 SGHNT, CDR2 YENEEA. Trimming at V came to 5 bases and at J to 2 bases, leaving 3 bases not matched to a gene. Here the CDR3 reads CASSLGTSGAYEQYF. The CDR3 nucleotides are TGTGCCAGCAGCCTCGGGACTAGCGGGGCCTACGAGCAGTACTTC.

The chain combines TRBV4-2 with TRBJ1-2, with D maybe TRBD1 (5 bases). V lost 4 bases and J lost 1, with 22 bases in between. CDR3 length: 18 residues. Germline assignment: CDR1 LGHNA and CDR2 YNFKEQ. The CDR3, as DNA: TGTGCCAGCAGCCTCCGGAGGGGAGGGAGCCCCAGTAACTATGGCTACACCTTC. This codes for CASSLRRGGSPSNYGYTF.

The rearrangement uses TRBV20-1 and TRBJ2-3; 12 bases align to TRBD2. Germline CDR1 is DFQATT and CDR2 is SNEGSKA (reference sequence). This CDR3 has 15 residues. V shed 3 bases, J shed 5 bases, and the junction held 6 bases outside the gene matches. The CDR3 protein is CSASASGRVEDTQYF. The CDR3 nucleotides are TGCAGTGCTAGTGCTAGCGGGAGGGTAGAAGATACGCAGTATTTT.

This clone showed up just a few times. The chain carries TRBV18 and TRBJ1-2; D is ambiguous. V lost 4 bases and J 6 bases, leaving 9 bases between the germline ends. Per germline, CDR1 KGHSH and CDR2 LQKENI. The CDR3 length is 12 residues. The CDR3 bases are TGTGCCAGCTCACTTGACAAGAATGGCTACACCTTC. The encoded protein is CASSLDKNGYTF.

A few counts support this clone. The V and J genes are TRBV25-1 and TRBJ1-2; D gene unclear. The germline gives CDR1 MGHDK, CDR2 SYGVNS. The CDR3 is made up of 13 amino acids. V shed 4 bases and J shed 8 bases, with 14 bases lying between them. In DNA, the CDR3 is TGTGCCAGCAGTGGAGGGTCCCCCAAAGGCTACACCTTC. Translation: CASSGGSPKGYTF.

This chain links TRBV4-1 with TRBJ2-1; 8 nucleotides agree with TRBD2. Germline V gives CDR1 MGHRA, CDR2 YSYEKL. With V trimmed by 0 bases and J by 6 bases, 4 bases remained unmatched. The CDR3 sequence is 15 residues long. CDR3 loop: CASSQDGTRGNEQFF. DNA of the CDR3: TGCGCCAGCAGCCAAGATGGGACTAGGGGCAATGAGCAGTTCTTC.

V is TRBV30 and J is TRBJ1-5; maybe TRBD1 (6 bases). Germline V gives CDR1 GTSNPN, CDR2 SVGIG (reference sequence). V was shortened by 1 base and J by 4 bases, with 8 bases between the two germline ends. The CDR3 has 13 residues. CDR3 nucleotide sequence: TGTGCCTGGAGTGATCAGGGGAATCAGCCCCAGCATTTT. Its translation: CAWSDQGNQPQHF. Full variable domain (outside the CDR3, taken from reference TRBV30 and TRBJ1-5): SQTIHQWPATLVQPVGSPLSLECTVEGTSNPNLYWYRQAAGRGLQLLFYSVGIGQISSEVPQNLSASRPQDRQFILSSKKLLLSDSGFYLCAWSDQGNQPQHFGDGTRLSIL.

The chain combines TRBV5-5 with TRBJ2-1; 7 bases map to TRBD2. The ends lost 5 bases at V and 3 bases at J; junction bases unmatched: 14. Germline-derived CDR1 and CDR2 are SGHKS and YYEKEE (reference sequence). The CDR3 is 17 amino acids. Written as DNA, the CDR3 is TGTGCCAGCAGTTTTATCCCCCCTAGCGGAGGCTACAATGAGCAGTTCTTC. Translation gives CASSFIPPSGGYNEQFF. Supplemented by reference TRBV5-5 and TRBJ2-1, the full variable domain reads DAGVTQSPTHLIKTRGQQVTLRCSPISGHKSVSWYQQVLGQGPQFIFQYYEKEERGRGNFPDRFSARQFPNYSSELNVNALLLGDSALYLCASSFIPPSGGYNEQFFGPGTRLTVL.

V and J are TRBV10-3 and TRBJ2-1; TRBD2 agrees at 7 bases. The CDR3 has 13 residues. The germline CDR1 and CDR2 sequences are ENHRY and SYGVKD. V trimming: 10 bases; J trimming: 2 bases; junction bases outside the gene matches: 5. CDR3 in amino acids: CATTLAAYNEQFF. Here the CDR3 DNA reads TGTGCCACCACCCTAGCGGCCTACAATGAGCAGTTCTTC.

The chain links TRBV5-1 to TRBJ2-7; no firm D call. This CDR3 is built from 15 residues. Germline V gene data show CDR1 as SGHRS and CDR2 as YFSETQ. The ends were cut back, 4 bases at V and 3 bases at J, with 17 bases in the middle. The CDR3: CASSPEQPGLYEQYF. Here the CDR3 DNA reads TGCGCCAGCAGCCCAGAACAGCCTGGTCTCTACGAGCAGTACTTC.

This clone was seen only a few times. The gene calls are TRBV6-1 and TRBJ2-2; TRBD1 is a possible D gene (7 bases). V was clipped by 3 bases and J by 7 bases, with 18 bases between them. Germline loops: CDR1 MNHNS, CDR2 SASEGT. CDR3 length: 16 residues. This chain's CDR3 is CASSDRGAPGDGELFF. As DNA, the CDR3 is TGTGCCAGCAGTGACAGGGGGGCACCTGGCGACGGGGAGCTGTTTTTT.

This chain joins TRBV2 and TRBJ1-1; D is uncertain. CDR3 length: 12 amino acids. Trimming shortened V by 7 bases and J by 3 bases, and 9 bases separated the two germline ends. Germline V gene sequence: CDR1 SNHLY, CDR2 FYNNEI. The CDR3 sequence: CASIGWDTEAFF. Written as DNA, the CDR3 is TGTGCCAGCATCGGGTGGGACACTGAAGCTTTCTTT.

The chain uses TRBV2 and TRBJ1-1, with D unresolved. Trimming shortened V by 2 bases and J by 5 bases, and 9 bases separated the two germline ends. CDR3 size: 13 residues. Germline V lookup: CDR1 SNHLY, CDR2 FYNNEI. This CDR3 reads CASSELRDTEAFF. DNA of the CDR3: TGTGCCAGCAGTGAACTGAGGGATACTGAAGCTTTCTTT.

The chain employs TRBV3-1 (or the pseudogene TRBV3-2) and TRBJ2-2; 12 bases map to TRBD2. V dropped 8 bases and J dropped 6; count of bases not matched to a gene: 7. The germline V gene has CDR1 LGHDT and CDR2 YNNKEL (reference sequence). This CDR3 region has 15 residues. The CDR3 nucleotides are TGTGCCAGCGGTCGACTAGCGGGAGTACCCGGGGAGCTGTTTTTT. Translated: CASGRLAGVPGELFF.

DNA for the CDR3: TGTGCCAGCAGCTTGATGCACAGAATGGAGCAGTACTTC. It yields the protein CASSLMHRMEQYF. The chain joins TRBV11-3 to TRBJ2-7; D gene uncertain. CDR1 and CDR2 (germline): SGHNT, YENEEA. This CDR3 comprises 13 residues. Trimming removed 3 bases at V and 7 bases at J, with 13 bases between.

The gene calls are TRBV27 and TRBJ2-1, with 7 bases matching TRBD2. Germline-derived CDR1 and CDR2 are MNHEY and SMNVEV (reference sequence). CDR3 length: 14 residues. V dropped 9 bases and J dropped 0; count of bases not matched to a gene: 5. The CDR3 nucleotides are TGTGCCAGACTTGGGGGGGGCTCCTACAATGAGCAGTTCTTC. Its protein product is CARLGGGSYNEQFF.

V usage is TRBV24-1 and J usage is TRBJ2-7, with 11 bases fitting TRBD2. Germline lookup yields CDR1 KGHDR and CDR2 SFDVKD. The CDR3 is 18 residues long. V lost 4 bases, J lost 2 bases, and 12 bases stayed unmatched. The CDR3 spells CATSDNSPGTSGTYEQYF. The CDR3 DNA sequence: TGTGCCACCAGTGACAACAGCCCCGGGACTAGCGGAACCTACGAGCAGTACTTC.

The chain employs TRBV5-4 and TRBJ2-7; the match to TRBD2 covers 11 bases. V lost 6 bases, J lost 3 bases, and 8 bases stayed unmatched. The CDR3 runs to 15 residues. CDR1 SGHNT and CDR2 YYREEE come from the germline V gene (reference sequence). The CDR3 loop reads CASTLGTSGIYEQYF. The CDR3 bases are TGTGCCAGCACCCTAGGGACTAGCGGAATCTACGAGCAGTACTTC.

V is TRBV7-3 and J is TRBJ2-1, with D perhaps matching TRBD2 (5 bases). Between the trimmed V and J ends, which lost 2 bases and 9 bases, there was a span of 14 bases. There are 14 residues in the CDR3. From germline, CDR1 is SGHTA and CDR2 FQGTGA. The CDR3 coding sequence is TGTGCCAGCAGCTTAGAACTAGGGAGCGGTGAGCAGTTCTTC. Amino acids: CASSLELGSGEQFF.

This rearrangement joins TRBV19 to TRBJ1-5; no definite D call. CDR1 and CDR2 (germline): LNHDA, SQIVND (reference sequence). Deletions cut 2 bases from V and 6 bases from J, with 11 bases between. The CDR3 is 14 amino acids. For the CDR3, the DNA is TGTGCCAGTAGTATAAACTGGGAGGGTCAGCCCCAGCATTTT. This gives the protein CASSINWEGQPQHF.

CDR3 sequence reads: CASSLGPTSAQETQYF. The CDR3 DNA reads as TGCGCCAGCAGCTTGGGCCCAACTAGCGCCCAAGAGACCCAGTACTTC. The V call is TRBV5-1, the J call TRBJ2-5, with 7 bases matching TRBD2. The trim removed 0 bases at V and 1 base at J, leaving 6 bases unmatched. CDR1 and CDR2 (germline): SGHRS, YFSETQ. There are 16 residues in the CDR3.